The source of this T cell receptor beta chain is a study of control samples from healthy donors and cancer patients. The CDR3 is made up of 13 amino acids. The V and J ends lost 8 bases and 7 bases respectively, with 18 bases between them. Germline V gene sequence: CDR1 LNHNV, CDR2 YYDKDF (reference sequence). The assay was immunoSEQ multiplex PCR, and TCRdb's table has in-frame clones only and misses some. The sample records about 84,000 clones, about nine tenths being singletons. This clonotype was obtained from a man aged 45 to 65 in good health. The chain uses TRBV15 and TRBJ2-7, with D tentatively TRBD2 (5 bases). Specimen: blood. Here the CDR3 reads CATSPSPRGEQYF. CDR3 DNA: TGTGCCACCTCACCGAGCCCCAGAGGGGAGCAGTACTTC.